This TCR beta chain was retrieved from a study of cytomegalovirus exposure and HLA in healthy donors (dated by TCRdb to between 2016 and 2019). Regarding the research as a whole: In an earlier analysis of roughly 590 of the donors, under 300 Gb of sequence data and 90 million to 120 million unique TCR beta sequences from roughly 180 million T cells were reported. An early release covering about 600 HLA-typed donors comprised 250 to 350 gigabases of sequencing data and approximately 85 million unique TCR sequences. Of the approximately 400 genotyped donors, roughly 85% fell in the genetic ancestry cluster associated with self-reported Caucasian donors. The study aimed to test whether cataloging public T cell receptors could reveal signatures of past pathogen exposure. The study profiled the T cell repertoires of 500 to 800 subjects by immunosequencing and related them to cytomegalovirus serostatus. A separate validation cohort of 100 to 150 different subjects was used in addition to the roughly 700-subject first cohort. To predict cytomegalovirus infection status, the study brought together high-throughput TCR immunosequencing, statistical association of individual TCRs with disease status, and machine learning. A later analysis re-examined previously published TCR beta repertoires from roughly 650 donors and added high-resolution HLA genotyping to investigate patterns of TCR occurrence. In the later analysis, no new phenotypic data were used to find candidate immune exposures; instead, reliance was placed on TCR beta sequences and their occurrence across donors. An earlier analysis of some 500 of the donors used high-throughput TCR beta sequencing to judge whether each TCR beta V gene segment behaved as functional or pseudogenic. Donor age, sex, ethnicity and CMV serostatus were compiled together with the repertoire data. A later genetic analysis took genome-wide SNP genotypes for about 60% of the roughly 670 donors and used that subset as a discovery cohort. Every repertoire in the discovery cohort had been generated on one and the same sequencing platform. HLA typing included class I and class II loci at four-digit resolution. Typing coverage varied by locus: roughly 620-630 donors for A, B, C, DRB1 and DQB1; around 560 for DQA1; nearly 610 for DPA1; approximately 450 for DPB1. Four to six DR-DQ haplotypes were handled as single units for association and clustering, since linkage in the cohort was strong. On average, 235,054 unique TCR beta nucleotide sequences were sequenced per donor among roughly 430 genotyped donors of the cohort, with about 19% of those sequences being non-productive. Broader findings and caveats from the paper: This cohort had only TCR beta chains sequenced, and the lack of alpha or paired-chain data limited which features could be detected. The classifier was reported to diagnose cytomegalovirus status with high specificity and sensitivity in both the original cohort and the validation cohort. It was suggested by the authors that the approach could potentially be generalized to other disease states and immunological phenotypes. In a later analysis, about 17,000 TCR beta sequences were associated with specific HLA alleles at a false discovery rate of 0.05. According to a later analysis, TCR association rates differed among HLA loci, with DRB1 alleles showing the most associated TCRs and HLA-C alleles showing the fewest. Because the 87-base-pair reads could not distinguish some IMGT-functional V segments, including TRBV6-2 and TRBV6-3, those segments were excluded. A later analysis reported that several top co-occurrence clusters appeared linked to parvovirus B19, influenza, CMV and Epstein-Barr virus. A further reported finding was that TCR beta sequences accurately predicted the HLA-A and HLA-B alleles for most subjects in the first cohort. CMV serostatus was the only immune exposure information available for the cohort. In a later genetic analysis, a missense DCLRE1C variant was associated with V-gene and J-gene trimming of TCR beta chains, and the association was replicated in an independent cohort. In a later genetic analysis, fewer N-insertions in productive TCRs were reported among donors in an Asian-associated ancestry cluster than the approximately 670-donor mean. A cluster of highly shared sequence variants was judged likely to represent a technical artifact of the sequencing pipeline. In a later analysis, HLA-associated TCR beta chains showed more clonal expansion and lower generation probabilities than non-associated chains that were equally common. Assigning TCR associations to individual alleles was difficult when HLA alleles, especially DR and DQ, strongly co-occurred. Because counts were too low, about 17 rarely observed V segments, including chromosome 9 orphons, were excluded from the earlier analysis of around 640 of the donors. Roughly uniform sequencing depth across donors was assumed in presence/absence analyses, although this assumption may not hold. Three of the identified cytomegalovirus-associated TCR beta chains were confirmed in vitro to be specific for cytomegalovirus antigens. An earlier analysis of 450 to 750 of the donors showed that most TCR beta V segments appeared in productive rearrangements either about 87% or about 30% of the time, which broadly matched IMGT annotations. Because HLA typing was missing for some donors at each locus, association tests included only the typed subset. Linkage disequilibrium might explain the correlated functional status among segregating V segments, but an unknown experimental factor could not be ruled out. Across donors, most TCR sequences were observed very rarely, whereas some public TCRs were present in many individuals. A later analysis found that most CMV-associated TCR beta chains appeared HLA-restricted, with HLA associations seemingly driven largely by CMV exposure. In the study, approximately 150 TCR beta chains were listed as associated with cytomegalovirus.

The cysteine opens and the phenylalanine closes a CDR3 of 15 amino acids. The retained sequence is limited to the CDR3, 45 bases, with the frame set at the first base. Relative to germline, V is missing 0 bases and J is missing 2 bases, with 3 bases of the junction outside any gene match. Based on the germline V gene, the CDR1 and CDR2 sequences are SGHTA and FQGNSA. The method was the immunoSEQ multiplex PCR assay. The multiplex PCR relied on a mix of 60 forward primers for TCR Vbeta segments and 13 reverse primers for TCR Jbeta segments. Amplification of the CDR3 region of rearranged TCR beta genes was performed with a multiplex PCR assay on genomic DNA. On the Illumina HiSeq System, the amplified TCR beta libraries were sequenced as 87-base-pair reads. The source study handled its data this way. A later analysis tallied around 87 million unique TCR beta chains across the 660 or so repertoires, and around 9.9 million of those chains were shared by two or more donors. Raw reads were error-corrected and collapsed into unique sequences with a nearest-neighbor algorithm that merged closely related sequences to remove PCR and sequencing errors. To assign V, D and J gene segments, CDR3 sequences were aligned to IMGT reference sequences. For a sequence to be retained, a match of at least six nucleotides to both a V gene segment and a J gene segment was required. A rearrangement counted as productive if the CDR3 had no stop codons and remained in frame with V and J, and every other rearrangement counted as non-productive. Following IMGT convention, CDR3 was defined as the stretch from the second conserved V-encoded cysteine up to the conserved J-encoded phenylalanine. In an earlier analysis of approximately 590 of the donors, sequences lacking an unambiguous match to a single V gene segment were excluded. In an earlier analysis of several hundred of the donors, V segments were called functional above 56.7% productive rearrangements and were called segregating when the between-donor standard deviation exceeded 5%. A statistical classification framework was built to diagnose cytomegalovirus status from the catalog of TCR beta chain sequences. V and J gene assignment, in a later analysis, came from comparing TCR nucleotide sequences with IMGT/GENE-DB human TR gene sequences. In a later analysis, CDR3 sequences and most-parsimonious VDJ recombination scenarios were assigned using the TCRdist pipeline. In a later analysis, each TCR beta chain was defined by its CDR3 amino acid sequence together with its V-gene family, and reads lacking a unique V-gene family were excluded. As a way to deal with suspected cross-contamination and a sequencing artifact, a later analysis dropped over 550 nucleotide sequences that were highly shared and had low generation probability. In a later analysis, a clonal expansion index for each public chain was calculated from normalized within-repertoire ranks of inferred template counts. Generation probabilities in a later analysis came from a VDJ recombination model fitted to out-of-frame rearrangements, and those results were checked against IGoR. A later analysis scored TCR-TCR, TCR-HLA and TCR-CMV co-occurrence with hypergeometric tests, applying a repertoire-size bias correction to TCR pairs. False discovery rates were estimated in a later analysis by permuting HLA or CMV assignments 20 times. In a later analysis, co-occurring TCRs were grouped using DBSCAN, with TCRdist sequence similarity added in when clustering inside HLA-allele-positive subsets. For co-occurrence clustering, repertoires with fewer than 30,000 or more than 120,000 public chains were excluded, along with about five repertoires with anomalous nucleotide sharing. TCRdb retrieved this table from immuneACCESS and kept in-frame rearrangements only. Not all clones are present; in checked studies, unresolved V genes account for under half, and no reason is known for the remainder. Clone size and V and J calls were adopted from that table, with D and trimming inferred from the DNA. Here the sample has approximately 100,000 clones; over 60% occur a single time. Jointly, the top ten make up roughly 4.9% of the sample.

As for this clone: The specificity of this receptor is unknown. No per-base quality is available; no much larger clone lies one base away.

The cohort comprised 710 or so healthy bone marrow donors. All cohort members were sampled while nominally healthy, although unrecorded immune exposures were likely present. The donor was CMV seropositive and belonged to the group of about 290 seropositive cohort members. A peripheral blood sample was collected from each donor, and TCR beta sequencing was performed on peripheral blood mononuclear cells. Genomic DNA was extracted from the blood cell samples with the Qiagen DNeasy Blood Extraction Kit. The source material was PBMCs. The V and J segments used are TRBV7-2 and TRBJ1-2, with 7 middle bases fitting TRBD1. The TCR was taken from a woman aged 18 to 35 in good health and CMV-seropositive. In nucleotides, the sequence is TGTGCCAGCAGCTTAGCCGCAGGGGGGAACTATGGCTACACCTTC. It translates as CASSLAAGGNYGYTF.